One T cell receptor (beta chain) is described in this entry. The V end lost 3 bases, the J end lost 0 bases, and 8 bases lay between the germline ends. This CDR3 spans 15 amino acids. Germline V gives CDR1 MNHEY, CDR2 SMNVEV (reference sequence). This record belongs to a study of T cell changes during pregnancy in multiple sclerosis. The repertoire was sequenced with immunoSEQ multiplex PCR; TCRdb's copy has only in-frame clones and lacks some. The sample has roughly 58,000 clones, around 94% seen once. The receptor was derived from a female donor with multiple sclerosis, enrolled in a pregnancy study. Specimen: CD8+ T cells from peripheral blood mononuclear cells, collected in the third trimester of pregnancy. The chain carries TRBV27 and TRBJ1-4; no firm D call. CDR3 in amino acids: CASSFFGATNEKLFF. The DNA for the CDR3 is TGTGCCAGCAGTTTTTTCGGAGCAACTAATGAAAAACTGTTTTTT. Looking up the rest from reference TRBV27 and TRBJ1-4 gives the full variable domain: EAQVTQNPRYLITVTGKKLTVTCSQNMNHEYMSWYRQDPGLGLRQIYYSMNVEVTDKGDVPEGYKVSRKEKRNFPLILESPSPNQTSLYFCASSFFGATNEKLFFGSGTQLSVL.